The 3 T cell receptor beta chains below were found in one sample sequenced in a study of beta chain features in type 1 diabetes. Their antigens remain unidentified. Overall study results and limits: Moderate but significant shortening of TCRB CDR3s was recorded in all four CD4+ subsets from Type 1 diabetes patients.

Every isolated RNA sample was fully reverse transcribed, so sequencing captured expressed TCRB transcripts. Assay: immunoSEQ multiplex PCR; the TCRdb copy retains only in-frame clones and omits some. The sample has tens of thousands of clones; roughly 66% are singletons. Source material: Tregs from blood. These receptors originate from a man between 18 and 35 years old with type 1 diabetes.

This sequence joins TRBV7-9 and TRBJ1-2, with 12 bases matching TRBD1. The J segment lost 3 bases and the V segment lost 7 bases, leaving 3 bases of the junction unmatched. This CDR3 comprises 14 residues. From germline, CDR1 is SEHNR and CDR2 FQNEAQ (reference sequence). The DNA for the CDR3 is TGTGCCAGCACGGGACAGGGGGCCGACTATGGCTACACCTTC. Protein sequence: CASTGQGADYGYTF.

The chain employs TRBV4-3 and TRBJ1-6; D is unresolved. The length of the CDR3 is 15 residues. CDR1 and CDR2 (germline): LGHNA, YSLEER. Trimming took off 1 base at V and 7 bases at J, with 11 bases between the two ends. Written as DNA, the CDR3 is TGCGCCAGCAGCCAAGCTTCAGTTAGCAATTCACCCCTCCACTTT. Translation gives CASSQASVSNSPLHF.

J is TRBJ1-2 and V is TRBV30, with D perhaps TRBD1 (5 bases). V was pared by 0 bases and J by 8 bases, with 13 bases between. CDR3 length: 13 residues. Per germline, CDR1 GTSNPN and CDR2 SVGIG (reference sequence). CDR3 sequence (DNA): TGTGCCTGGAGTGTACAAGGGGAGGGCGGCTACACCTTC. Translation gives CAWSVQGEGGYTF. The variable domain in full, completed from reference TRBV30 and TRBJ1-2, reads SQTIHQWPATLVQPVGSPLSLECTVEGTSNPNLYWYRQAAGRGLQLLFYSVGIGQISSEVPQNLSASRPQDRQFILSSKKLLLSDSGFYLCAWSVQGEGGYTFGSGTRLTVV.